This is a list of T cell receptor beta chains from one sample in a study of T cell responses to AZD1222 COVID-19 vaccine. The assay was immunoSEQ multiplex PCR, and TCRdb's table has in-frame clones only and misses some. This repertoire shows about 76,000 clones, approximately 90% found once; its top ten account for roughly 5%. The sample was peripheral blood, taken on day 0 of MenACWY control vaccination. Receptor source: an adult in good health. Both conserved end residues are part of each CDR3. The D gene is left open where the match is weak. The size field is filled for only some rows; it gives once, few, many or a size class.

>TRBD2|TRBV6-2/TRBV6-3|TRBJ2-7|-
TGTGCCAGCAGTTATGAGGGTAGCGGGATATACGAGCAGTACTTC
CASSYEGSGIYEQYF
>TRBD2|TRBV10-2|TRBJ2-1|-
TGCGCCAGCAGTGTCGAAAGCGGGAGTTTCAATGAGCAGTTCTTC
CASSVESGSFNEQFF
>-|TRBV7-9|TRBJ1-1|few
TGTGCCAGCACCACCGGGACTGAAGCTTTCTTT
CASTTGTEAFF
>-|TRBV18|TRBJ1-1|-
TGTGCCAGCACAAACACAGGGTTGATTTACACTGAAGCTTTCTTT
CASTNTGLIYTEAFF
>-|TRBV6-5|TRBJ2-2|-
TGTGCCAGCAAGGTGCGAGGCCAGGGGACCGGGGAGCTGTTTTTT
CASKVRGQGTGELFF
>-|TRBV25-1|TRBJ1-6|-
TGTGCCAGCAAACGAAGGGGTTATAATTCACCCCTCCACTTT
CASKRRGYNSPLHF
>-|TRBV6-2/TRBV6-3|TRBJ1-5|once
TGTGCCAGCAGTTGGCGGGGCAGCCGGTACCAGCCCCAGCATTTT
CASSWRGSRYQPQHF
>TRBD1|TRBV19|TRBJ2-7|once
TGTGCCAGTAGTGTCTCGGGACAGGGCATCCCCTACGAGCAGTACTTC
CASSVSGQGIPYEQYF
>-|TRBV28|TRBJ2-1|-
TGTGCCAGCAGTGGGTCGTGGGGTGAGCAGTTCTTC
CASSGSWGEQFF
>-|TRBV29-1|TRBJ1-2|-
TGCAGCGTTGAAGGGGACGAGGGCTACACCTTC
CSVEGDEGYTF
>TRBD2|TRBV5-4|TRBJ2-2|-
TGTGCCGGAGGACTAGCGGGAGTACACACCGGGGAGCTGTTTTTT
CAGGLAGVHTGELFF
>-|TRBV6-2/TRBV6-3|TRBJ2-7|-
TGTGCCAGCAGTTACCCCCTGTCAGGGCAGGGGATCAGGAACGAGCAGTACTTC
CASSYPLSGQGIRNEQYF
>-|TRBV11-2|TRBJ1-2|-
TGTGCCAGCAGCTCCCAACCCTACGCCGTGGGGGTAGGCTACACCTTC
CASSSQPYAVGVGYTF
>-|TRBV11-2|TRBJ2-1|-
TGTGCCAGCAGCTTTTATGGGAGGGAGCAGTTCTTC
CASSFYGREQFF
>TRBD1|TRBV3-1/TRBV3-2|TRBJ2-6|-
TGTGCCAGCAACTCTCAGGGGGCTGGGGCCAACGTCCTGACTTTC
CASNSQGAGANVLTF
>-|TRBV4-3|TRBJ2-1|-
TGCGCCAGCAGCCCCCCCTCTGGCTATGAGCAGTTCTTC
CASSPPSGYEQFF
>-|TRBV4-1|TRBJ2-7|-
TGCGCCAGCAGCCAAGAGAGGACCCCCTTCTACGAGCAGTACTTC
CASSQERTPFYEQYF
>-|TRBV4-3|TRBJ2-2|-
TGCGCCAGCAGCCAAGAACCCCGATGGGGGACCGGGGAGCTGTTTTTT
CASSQEPRWGTGELFF
>-|TRBV10-1|TRBJ2-2|-
TGCGCCAGCAGTGAGGGGAGCAACACCGGGGAGCTGTTTTTT
CASSEGSNTGELFF
>TRBD2|TRBV7-2|TRBJ2-7|once
TGTGCCAGCAGCTTACCCACTAGCGGGAGCCCCTACGAGCAGTACTTC
CASSLPTSGSPYEQYF
>-|TRBV30|TRBJ2-1|-
TGTGCCTGGAGTGTAAAGTTCGTTGGTGAGCAGTTCTTC
CAWSVKFVGEQFF
>-|TRBV29-1|TRBJ1-5|-
TGCAGCGTTGGGACCGGGGACAATCAGCCCCAGCATTTT
CSVGTGDNQPQHF
>-|TRBV25-1|TRBJ2-5|-
TGTGCCAGCAGTGAATCAGGGAAGTACCAAGAGACCCAGTACTTC
CASSESGKYQETQYF
>-|TRBV14|TRBJ2-7|-
TGTGCCAGCAGCCCCGGGGCAGTCTACGAGCAGTACTTC
CASSPGAVYEQYF
>-|TRBV14|TRBJ2-1|-
TGTGCCAGCAGCCAGGGGGCAGGAACTTACAATGAGCAGTTCTTC
CASSQGAGTYNEQFF
>TRBD1|TRBV24-1|TRBJ1-5|-
TGTGCCACCAGTGACGAGGGACAGGGTTTCAATCAGCCCCAGCATTTT
CATSDEGQGFNQPQHF
>-|TRBV6-1|TRBJ1-2|-
TGTGCCAGCAGTGGGGGCCCGAAAGGGGGCTACACCTTC
CASSGGPKGGYTF
>-|TRBV10-2|TRBJ2-1|-
TGCGCCAGCAGTGAGTCCGAGTGGACCTACAATGAGCAGTTCTTC
CASSESEWTYNEQFF
>-|TRBV29-1|TRBJ1-4|-
TGCAGCGTTAGGGTTGGCTCTAATGAAAAACTGTTTTTT
CSVRVGSNEKLFF
>-|TRBV7-9|TRBJ1-1|-
TGTGCCAGCAGCTTAGCTGGGGGAGGCACTGAAGCTTTCTTT
CASSLAGGGTEAFF
>TRBD2|TRBV29-1|TRBJ2-7|-
TGCAGCGTTGGGGGGGGGATCGCTAGAAGCTCCTACGAGCAGTACTTC
CSVGGGIARSSYEQYF
>-|TRBV12-3/TRBV12-4|TRBJ2-7|-
TGTGCCAGCAGTTCCGGACTAATCTACGAGCAGTACTTC
CASSSGLIYEQYF
>-|TRBV6-6|TRBJ1-2|-
TGTGCCGGCCTGACCCGGGACAACTATGGCTACACCTTC
CAGLTRDNYGYTF
>-|TRBV4-3|TRBJ1-2|-
TGCGCCAGCAGCCAAGATAGAGGGTTGAGCTATGGCTACACCTTC
CASSQDRGLSYGYTF
>-|TRBV7-9|TRBJ1-1|-
TGTGCCAGCACCTTCGTGGGTGCGAACACTGAAGCTTTCTTT
CASTFVGANTEAFF
>-|TRBV12-3/TRBV12-4|TRBJ1-6|-
TGTGCCAGCAGTTTTCACAGGGATTCACCCCTCCACTTT
CASSFHRDSPLHF
>TRBD2|TRBV28|TRBJ2-5|-
TGTGCCAGCATTAACGTCCCGGGACTACAAGAGACCCAGTACTTC
CASINVPGLQETQYF
>-|TRBV10-3|TRBJ1-5|-
TGTGCCATCAGTGACGGCCCCAATCAGCCCCAGCATTTT
CAISDGPNQPQHF
>-|TRBV7-3|TRBJ2-7|-
TGTGCCAGCAGCTTAACCCTCCCAGGAAGGAAGTACTTC
CASSLTLPGRKYF
>-|TRBV28|TRBJ1-2|-
TGTGCCAGCAGTGGGGGACGGTCCTATGGCTACACCTTC
CASSGGRSYGYTF
>TRBD1|TRBV6-5|TRBJ2-7|-
TGTGCCAGCAGTCCAGGGACAGGGGGACTCTACGAGCAGTACTTC
CASSPGTGGLYEQYF
>-|TRBV27|TRBJ1-3|few
TGTGCCAGCAGTTCGGCGACGGGTGGCTCTGGAAACACCATATATTTT
CASSSATGGSGNTIYF
>-|TRBV18|TRBJ1-1|-
TGTGCCAGCTCACCGGGAGCCCTGCGGTCCAACACTGAAGCTTTCTTT
CASSPGALRSNTEAFF
>TRBD2|TRBV5-4|TRBJ2-7|-
TGTGCCAGCAGCTTAGGACTAGCCTCCGAGCAGTACTTC
CASSLGLASEQYF
>-|TRBV7-3|TRBJ2-3|-
TGTGCCAGCAGCTTATGGGGGACAGATACGCAGTATTTT
CASSLWGTDTQYF
>-|TRBV5-6|TRBJ2-7|-
TGTGCCAGCAGCGGTGTCTACGAGCAGTACTTC
CASSGVYEQYF
>-|TRBV5-4|TRBJ2-7|-
TGTGCCAGCAGCCTCAGCTCCTACGAGCAGTACTTC
CASSLSSYEQYF
>TRBD2|TRBV19|TRBJ2-1|-
TGTGCCAGTAGGGCGGGAGGGCGTAGTGAGCAGTTCTTC
CASRAGGRSEQFF
>TRBD1|TRBV28|TRBJ2-1|once
TGTGCCAGCAGGGCGATCGGACAGGGGTCCTACAATGAGCAGTTCTTC
CASRAIGQGSYNEQFF